The 21 T cell receptor beta chains below were found in one sample sequenced in a study of T cells expressing NK-cell markers. TCRdb reprocessed the 5' RACE reads, with one entry per CDR3 protein and no DNA. The sample data list fewer than 400,000 distinct CDR3 sequences. The sample taken for sequencing was blood T cells: a sorted CD56 or NKG2C T cell subset, CD4+ or CD8+ T cells, or bulk PBMC T cells (not recorded which). The receptors derive from a woman aged 45-65 years in good health.

The chain uses TRBV5-6 and TRBJ1-3. CDR1 and CDR2 (germline): SGHDT, YYEEEE. The CDR3 sequence is 17 residues long. This CDR3 is CASSLGSWRSTGNTIYF. Full variable domain (remainder filled in from reference TRBV5-6 and TRBJ1-3): DAGVTQSPTHLIKTRGQQVTLRCSPKSGHDTVSWYQQALGQGPQFIFQYYEEEERQRGNFPDRFSGHQFPNYSSELNVNALLLGDSALYLCASSLGSWRSTGNTIYFGEGSWLTVV.

This sequence joins TRBV5-4 and TRBJ1-1. This CDR3 is 13 amino acids long. In germline, CDR1 is SGHNT, CDR2 YYREEE (reference sequence). CDR3 sequence: CASSLASGLGAFF.

The chain carries TRBV30 and TRBJ2-1; absent DNA, TCRdb's TRBD2 call cannot be checked. The CDR3 loop spans 12 amino acids. The germline V gene encodes CDR1 GTSNPN and CDR2 SVGIG (reference sequence). The chain's CDR3 is CAWRGGKVEQFF.

V usage is TRBV4-1 and J usage is TRBJ2-3; TCRdb names TRBD2, which stays unverified in the absence of DNA. Per the germline V gene, CDR1 is MGHRA and CDR2 is YSYEKL. This CDR3 comprises 18 residues. This CDR3 reads CASTSPPGLAGDTDTQYF.

The chain joins TRBV2 to TRBJ1-5; TCRdb selects TRBD1, and the lack of DNA leaves this call unchecked. The CDR3 has 15 amino acids. In germline, CDR1 is SNHLY, CDR2 FYNNEI. This chain's CDR3 is CASSSGIAGNQPQHF.

The rearrangement links TRBV2 to TRBJ2-2; with no DNA, the TCRdb D assignment of TRBD2 cannot be verified. The CDR3 length is 16 residues. Germline V CDR1 and CDR2: SNHLY, FYNNEI. The CDR3 here is CASRGFSGKNTGELFF.

The rearrangement uses TRBV24-1 and TRBJ2-2. This CDR3 is 12 amino acids long. Per germline, CDR1 KGHDR and CDR2 SFDVKD. The CDR3 here is CATKENTGELFF.

V and J are TRBV20-1 and TRBJ2-7; the TCRdb call, TRBD1, lacks DNA for checking. Germline V gene sequence: CDR1 DFQATT, CDR2 SNEGSKA (reference sequence). The CDR3 consists of 16 residues. The CDR3 is CSAKVPQRARPSEQYF.

This chain links TRBV29-1 with TRBJ1-1; TCRdb lists TRBD1, though no DNA is available to test this call. Germline-derived CDR1 and CDR2 are SQVTM and ANQGSEA. The CDR3 is made up of 16 amino acids. The CDR3 loop reads CSVMDRRTGVNTEAFF.

The CDR3 is CASSTYRGGNYGYTF. This chain links TRBV19 with TRBJ1-2; TCRdb names TRBD1, which stays unverified in the absence of DNA. The germline V gene encodes CDR1 LNHDA and CDR2 SQIVND (reference sequence). There are 15 residues in the CDR3. Together with reference TRBV19 and TRBJ1-2, the CDR3 gives the full variable domain: DGGITQSPKYLFRKEGQNVTLSCEQNLNHDAMYWYRQDPGQGLRLIYYSQIVNDFQKGDIAEGYSVSREKKESFPLTVTSAQKNPTAFYLCASSTYRGGNYGYTFGSGTRLTVV.

The chain links TRBV24-1 to TRBJ2-1; TCRdb's assignment of TRBD2 cannot be checked, as there is no DNA. Germline V gene data show CDR1 as KGHDR and CDR2 as SFDVKD. This CDR3 comprises 16 residues. Here the CDR3 reads CATSDARTSGINEQFF.

This sequence joins TRBV20-1 and TRBJ1-1; TCRdb reports TRBD1, a call that lacks DNA to check it against. The CDR3 covers 13 residues. In germline, CDR1 is DFQATT, CDR2 SNEGSKA (reference sequence). Here the CDR3 reads CSAVWDRGRQAFF.

V usage is TRBV5-1 and J usage is TRBJ2-7; no DNA is available, so the TRBD1 call from TCRdb remains unchecked. Germline V gives CDR1 SGHRS, CDR2 YFSETQ. The CDR3 is 17 amino acids. This chain's CDR3 is CASRTGQGVARANEQYF.

The gene calls are TRBV7-2 and TRBJ2-4; checking the TCRdb D call of TRBD2 is not possible without DNA. The germline V gene has CDR1 SGHTA and CDR2 FQGNSA. The CDR3 is 14 amino acids. CDR3 sequence: CASSIGPSGGTQYF.

The chain recombines TRBV5-5 with TRBJ1-6; TCRdb's D call, TRBD1, is unchecked because there is no DNA. Germline CDR1 SGHKS, CDR2 YYEKEE (reference sequence). The CDR3 runs to 18 residues. The CDR3 region is CASSLARTTGRVESPLYF. Full variable domain (outside the CDR3, taken from reference TRBV5-5 and TRBJ1-6): DAGVTQSPTHLIKTRGQQVTLRCSPISGHKSVSWYQQVLGQGPQFIFQYYEKEERGRGNFPDRFSARQFPNYSSELNVNALLLGDSALYLCASSLARTTGRVESPLYFGNGTRLTVT.

The chain couples TRBV12-3 or TRBV12-4 to TRBJ1-4. CDR3 size: 15 residues. The CDR3 protein is CASSLKRFPDEKLFF.

The rearrangement links TRBV6-2 or TRBV6-3 to TRBJ2-1; the D call from TCRdb, TRBD2, cannot be confirmed without DNA. This CDR3 is built from 18 residues. CDR1 is MNHEY, CDR2 SVGEGT, per germline. The CDR3 sequence is CASRGRGGGRAPYNEQFF.

The rearrangement joins TRBV7-8 to TRBJ2-3; TCRdb outputs TRBD2, but without DNA this stays unchecked. Germline lookup yields CDR1 SGHVS and CDR2 FQNEAQ. The CDR3 is 15 residues long. The CDR3 loop reads CASSPGPKGTDTQYF.

This rearrangement joins TRBV12-3 or TRBV12-4 to TRBJ2-7; lacking DNA, the TRBD2 call made by TCRdb goes unchecked. This CDR3 comprises 13 residues. The CDR3 loop is CASSFGRTFEQYF.

The rearrangement links TRBV20-1 to TRBJ2-1; TCRdb outputs TRBD1, but without DNA this stays unchecked. The CDR3 sequence is 13 residues long. Germline CDR1 and CDR2: DFQATT and SNEGSKA (reference sequence). The CDR3 loop reads CSAEDRGSTRQFF.

The chain couples TRBV5-1 to TRBJ1-5; with no DNA, the TCRdb D assignment of TRBD1 cannot be verified. The CDR3 consists of 14 residues. Germline V gene sequence: CDR1 SGHRS, CDR2 YFSETQ. The CDR3 protein is CASSLAPENQPQHF.